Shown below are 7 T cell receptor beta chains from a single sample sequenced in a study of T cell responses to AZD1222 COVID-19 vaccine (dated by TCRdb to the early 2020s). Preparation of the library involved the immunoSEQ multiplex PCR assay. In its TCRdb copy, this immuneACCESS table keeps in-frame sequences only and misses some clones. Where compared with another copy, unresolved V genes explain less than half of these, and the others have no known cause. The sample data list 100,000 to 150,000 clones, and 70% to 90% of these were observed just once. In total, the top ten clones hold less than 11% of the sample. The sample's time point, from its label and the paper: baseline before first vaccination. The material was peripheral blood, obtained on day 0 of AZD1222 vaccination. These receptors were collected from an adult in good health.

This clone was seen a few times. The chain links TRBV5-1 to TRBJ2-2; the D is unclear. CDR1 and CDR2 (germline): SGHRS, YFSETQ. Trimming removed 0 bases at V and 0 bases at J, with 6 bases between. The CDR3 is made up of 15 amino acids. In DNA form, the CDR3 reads TGCGCCAGCAGCTTGGATGGGGCGAACACCGGGGAGCTGTTTTTT. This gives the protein CASSLDGANTGELFF.

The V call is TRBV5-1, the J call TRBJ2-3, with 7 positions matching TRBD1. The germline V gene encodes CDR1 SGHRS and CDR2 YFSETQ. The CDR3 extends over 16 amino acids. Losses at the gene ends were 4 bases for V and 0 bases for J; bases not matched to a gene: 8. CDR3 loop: CASSPPSGQSTDTQYF. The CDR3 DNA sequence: TGCGCCAGCAGCCCACCCTCGGGACAGAGCACAGATACGCAGTATTTT.

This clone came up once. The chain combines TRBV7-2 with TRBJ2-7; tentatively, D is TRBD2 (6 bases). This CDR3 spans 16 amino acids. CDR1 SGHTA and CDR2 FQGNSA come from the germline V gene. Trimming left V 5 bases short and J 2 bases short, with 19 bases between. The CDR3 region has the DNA TGTGCCAGCAGCCGTTGGGGAGGACGCACTACCTACGAGCAGTACTTC. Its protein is CASSRWGGRTTYEQYF.

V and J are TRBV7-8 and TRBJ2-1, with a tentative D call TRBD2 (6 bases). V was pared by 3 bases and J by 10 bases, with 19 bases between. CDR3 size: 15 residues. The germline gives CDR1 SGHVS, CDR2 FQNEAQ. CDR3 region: CASSFEAGWAREQFF. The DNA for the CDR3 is TGTGCCAGCAGCTTCGAGGCGGGGTGGGCTCGGGAGCAGTTCTTC.

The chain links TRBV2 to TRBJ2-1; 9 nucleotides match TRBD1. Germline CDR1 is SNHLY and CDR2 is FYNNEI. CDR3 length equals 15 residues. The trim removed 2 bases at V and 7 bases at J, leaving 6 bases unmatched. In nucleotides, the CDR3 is TGTGCCAGCAGTGAAACAGGGGGCGCTTGGAATGAGCAGTTCTTC. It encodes CASSETGGAWNEQFF.

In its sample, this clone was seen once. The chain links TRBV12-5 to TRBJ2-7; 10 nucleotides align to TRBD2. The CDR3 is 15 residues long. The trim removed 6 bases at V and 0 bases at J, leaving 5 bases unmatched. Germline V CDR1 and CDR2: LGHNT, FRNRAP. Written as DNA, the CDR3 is TGTGCTAGTGGGACGACTAGCGGGCCCTCCTACGAGCAGTACTTC. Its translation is CASGTTSGPSYEQYF.

The CDR3 sequence: CASSPPSGTSGEYF. Here the CDR3 DNA reads TGTGCCAGCAGTCCCCCCTCCGGGACTAGCGGGGAGTACTTC. The rearrangement uses TRBV27 and TRBJ2-7; 13 bases fit TRBD2. Trimming removed 5 bases from V and 11 bases from J; junction bases left unmatched: 9. CDR3 size: 14 residues. CDR1 and CDR2 (germline): MNHEY, SMNVEV (reference sequence).